One sample yielded the 19 T cell receptor beta chains listed below, sequenced in a study of T cells in Graves' hyperthyroidism and ophthalmopathy. Amplification of TCR beta CDR3 regions was performed using RNA transcripts as template. The HTBI set primed first-round TCR CDR3 RT-PCR. TCRdb re-analysed the multiplex PCR reads in MiXCR, keeping a single row per CDR3 protein. There are about 180,000 distinct CDR3 sequences in the sample; about a sixth occur only once, and 25% to 30% lies in the top ten. The sequencing input was blood. The receptor source for this set is a woman in her fifties or sixties with Graves' hyperthyroidism.

This clonotype was observed many times. The chain joins TRBV7-3 to TRBJ2-3, with 8 bases that match TRBD2. The CDR3 is 14 residues long. Germline V gene sequence: CDR1 SGHTA, CDR2 FQGTGA. The ends lost 8 bases at V and 0 bases at J; junction bases unmatched: 4. CDR3 sequence reads: CASRGGLSTDTQYF. CDR3 DNA sequence: TGTGCCAGCCGGGGGGGTCTGAGCACAGATACGCAGTATTTT.

This clonotype occurred a few times. The genes are TRBV18 and TRBJ2-5; no clear D. The CDR3 is 14 amino acids. Deletions cut 3 bases from V and 1 base from J, with 9 bases between. Germline V gives CDR1 KGHSH, CDR2 LQKENI. The CDR3 region is CASSPPVTQETQYF. CDR3 DNA: TGTGCCAGCTCACCTCCGGTTACCCAAGAGACCCAGTACTTC.

The chain employs TRBV27 and TRBJ1-1; D gene ambiguous. The ends were cut back, 0 bases at V and 5 bases at J, with 7 bases in the middle. The germline V gene has CDR1 MNHEY and CDR2 SMNVEV (reference sequence). The CDR3 length is 13 residues. The CDR3 nucleotides read TGTGCCAGCAGTTTATCCGTACATACTGAAGCTTTCTTT. Translation gives CASSLSVHTEAFF.

This clonotype was detected only a few times. This rearrangement joins TRBV9 to TRBJ2-7; weak D call: TRBD2 (5 bases). The germline V and J ends were trimmed by 3 bases and 2 bases, with 12 bases remaining between them. CDR3 length: 14 residues. Per the germline V gene, CDR1 is SGDLS and CDR2 is YYNGEE. The CDR3, as DNA: TGTGCCAGCAGCGCCGGGATCGGCGCCTACGAGCAGTACTTC. Amino acids: CASSAGIGAYEQYF. The whole variable domain, filled in from reference TRBV9 and TRBJ2-7, reads DSGVTQTPKHLITATGQRVTLRCSPRSGDLSVYWYQQSLDQGLQFLIQYYNGEERAKGNILERFSAQQFPDLHSELNLSSLELGDSALYFCASSAGIGAYEQYFGPGTRLTVT.

This clonotype was detected ten times or more. In DNA form, the CDR3 reads TGTGCCAGCAGCCCTGGACAGCAAGAGACCCAGTACTTC. It translates to CASSPGQQETQYF. This chain joins TRBV7-9 and TRBJ2-5; D possibly corresponds to TRBD1 (6 bases). V was pared by 5 bases and J by 2 bases, with 9 bases between. This CDR3 has 13 residues. Looked up from germline, CDR1 is SEHNR and CDR2 is FQNEAQ (reference sequence). Based on the CDR3 plus reference TRBV7-9 and TRBJ2-5, the full variable domain is DTGVSQNPRHKITKRGQNVTFRCDPISEHNRLYWYRQTLGQGPEFLTYFQNEAQLEKSRLLSDRFSAERPKGSFSTLEIQRTEQGDSAMYLCASSPGQQETQYFGPGTRLLVL.

This clonotype was detected ten times or more. V is TRBV3-1 and J is TRBJ1-2, with D uncertain. The length of the CDR3 is 12 residues. V was pared by 1 base and J by 5 bases, with 5 bases between. CDR1 is LGHDT, CDR2 YNNKEL, per germline (reference sequence). CDR3 residues: CASSQGVYGYTF. The CDR3 DNA follows: TGTGCCAGCAGCCAAGGGGTGTATGGCTACACCTTC. Supplemented by reference TRBV3-1 and TRBJ1-2, the full variable domain reads DTAVSQTPKYLVTQMGNDKSIKCEQNLGHDTMYWYKQDSKKFLKIMFSYNNKELIINETVPNRFSPKSPDKAHLNLHINSLELGDSAVYFCASSQGVYGYTFGSGTRLTVV.

The sample holds many counts of this clonotype. This chain joins TRBV9 and TRBJ2-3, with no clear D. Trimming took 7 bases from V and 1 from J, leaving 7 bases between them. Germline lookup yields CDR1 SGDLS and CDR2 YYNGEE. The CDR3 totals 12 residues. The CDR3 loop reads CASGDGTDTQYF. CDR3 coding DNA: TGTGCCAGCGGCGACGGCACAGATACGCAGTATTTT.

This clonotype appeared many times. The rearrangement links TRBV13 to TRBJ2-3, with TRBD1 matching 9 bases. CDR1 PRHDT and CDR2 FYEKMQ come from the germline V gene (reference sequence). J gave up 3 bases and V 7 bases, and 5 bases lay outside the gene matches. CDR3 length: 14 residues. CDR3 coding DNA: TGTGCCAGCAAGACAGGGGGGTTGACAGATACGCAGTATTTT. The encoded protein is CASKTGGLTDTQYF.

This clonotype was counted ten times or more. The chain employs TRBV28 and TRBJ2-1, with TRBD2 identical over 10 bases. V lost 7 bases, J lost 7 bases, and 16 bases stayed unmatched. Germline V gives CDR1 MDHEN, CDR2 SYDVKM. The CDR3 extends over 17 amino acids. The DNA for the CDR3 is TGTGCCAGCAACAGCCCAAGCGGGGGGGCCAGGACTAATGAGCAGTTCTTC. Encoded protein: CASNSPSGGARTNEQFF.

This clonotype was counted ten times or more. The chain is built from TRBV5-5 and TRBJ1-1, with a weak D call TRBD1 (5 bases). Germline loops: CDR1 SGHKS, CDR2 YYEKEE (reference sequence). V lost 3 bases, J lost 1 base, and 16 bases lay in between. The CDR3 consists of 16 residues. CDR3 sequence: CASSWITGTANTEAFF. For the CDR3, the DNA is TGTGCCAGCAGCTGGATCACCGGGACGGCGAACACTGAAGCTTTCTTT.

This clonotype was observed many times. The chain links TRBV24-1 to TRBJ2-3; 8 nucleotides align to TRBD1. V gave up 6 bases and J gave up 3 bases; unmatched junction bases: 4. The CDR3 length is 14 residues. Germline V lookup: CDR1 KGHDR, CDR2 SFDVKD. The CDR3 nucleotides are TGTGCCACCAGTTTCGGACAGGGAACAGATACGCAGTATTTT. This sequence encodes CATSFGQGTDTQYF.

This clonotype came up many times. The rearrangement joins TRBV7-3 to TRBJ2-1; a possible D gene is TRBD1 (6 bases). The V gene lost 5 bases and the J gene lost 9 bases, with 14 bases spanning the gap. The CDR3 has 13 residues. CDR1 and CDR2 (germline): SGHTA, FQGTGA. The CDR3 nucleotides read TGTGCCAGCAGCGCCCTACAGGGTGCTGAGCAGTTCTTC. This gives the protein CASSALQGAEQFF.

This clonotype showed up just a few times. A clone one base away is much larger, so this may be a read error. CDR3 coding DNA: TGTGCCAGCAGCTCTTACGGGGGGGCCTGCGAGCAGTACTTC. It specifies CASSSYGGACEQYF. V gene TRBV11-2 combines with J gene TRBJ2-7, with 8 bases identical to TRBD2. CDR3 length: 14 amino acids. The V and J ends lost 4 bases and 6 bases, in that order; junction bases with no gene match: 8. Germline CDR1 is SGHAT and CDR2 is FQNNGV. The full variable domain, in which reference TRBV11-2 and TRBJ2-7 provide the parts outside the CDR3, is EAGVAQSPRYKIIEKRQSVAFWCNPISGHATLYWYQQILGQGPKLLIQFQNNGVVDDSQLPKDRFSAERLKGVDSTLKIQPAKLEDSAVYLCASSSYGGACEQYFGPGTRLTVT.

This clonotype was observed a handful of times. The chain links TRBV11-3 to TRBJ2-7; maybe TRBD1 (6 bases). The germline V gene encodes CDR1 SGHNT and CDR2 YENEEA. The germline V and J ends were trimmed by 5 bases and 3 bases, with 26 bases remaining between them. This CDR3 is 18 amino acids long. The CDR3 region has the DNA TGTGCCAGCAGCCAATATCCATTTCGACAGGCACCCGACTACGAGCAGTACTTC. It encodes CASSQYPFRQAPDYEQYF. The full variable domain, in which reference TRBV11-3 and TRBJ2-7 provide the parts outside the CDR3, is EAGVVQSPRYKIIEKKQPVAFWCNPISGHNTLYWYLQNLGQGPELLIRYENEEAVDDSQLPKDRFSAERLKGVDSTLKIQPAELGDSAVYLCASSQYPFRQAPDYEQYFGPGTRLTVT.

CDR3 coding DNA: TGTGCCAGCTCACCAGCTTATAACACAGATACGCAGTATTTT. Its protein product is CASSPAYNTDTQYF. V gene TRBV18 combines with J gene TRBJ2-3, with D hard to call. The CDR3 has 14 residues. The germline CDR1 and CDR2 sequences are KGHSH and LQKENI. V was clipped by 2 bases and J by 2 bases, with 8 bases between them.

This clonotype was recorded many times. V is TRBV6-1 and J is TRBJ2-5, with 7 bases aligning to TRBD2. Per the germline V gene, CDR1 is MNHNS and CDR2 is SASEGT. V gave up 5 bases and J gave up 5 bases; unmatched junction bases: 8. The CDR3 sequence is 14 residues long. This chain's CDR3 is CASSFSAGSETQYF. The CDR3 DNA reads TGTGCCAGCAGTTTCTCAGCGGGGAGTGAGACCCAGTACTTC.

The chain links TRBV7-9 to TRBJ2-3, with D perhaps TRBD2 (7 bases). This CDR3 is built from 16 residues. The germline V gene encodes CDR1 SEHNR and CDR2 FQNEAQ (reference sequence). Trimming stripped 5 bases from V and 2 bases from J, with 17 bases between. The CDR3 is CASSQWGGGLTDTQYF. The CDR3 DNA reads as TGTGCCAGCAGCCAGTGGGGGGGCGGTCTCACAGATACGCAGTATTTT.

CDR3 sequence (DNA): TGTGCCAGCAACGCAATAGCTAACTATGGCTACACCTTC. As protein: CASNAIANYGYTF. V is TRBV6-1 and J is TRBJ1-2; the D is unclear. There are 13 residues in the CDR3. V was trimmed by 7 bases and J by 0 bases, leaving 9 bases between them. Germline V gene data show CDR1 as MNHNS and CDR2 as SASEGT.

Many counts were recorded for this clonotype. This chain joins TRBV20-1 and TRBJ2-3; maybe TRBD2 (5 bases). Germline CDR1 reads DFQATT; CDR2 reads SNEGSKA (reference sequence). Trimming left V 0 bases short and J 6 bases short, with 7 bases between. The CDR3 extends over 12 amino acids. The CDR3 DNA sequence: TGCAGTGCTAGAGATGGCGGGGATACGCAGTATTTT. Its translation is CSARDGGDTQYF.